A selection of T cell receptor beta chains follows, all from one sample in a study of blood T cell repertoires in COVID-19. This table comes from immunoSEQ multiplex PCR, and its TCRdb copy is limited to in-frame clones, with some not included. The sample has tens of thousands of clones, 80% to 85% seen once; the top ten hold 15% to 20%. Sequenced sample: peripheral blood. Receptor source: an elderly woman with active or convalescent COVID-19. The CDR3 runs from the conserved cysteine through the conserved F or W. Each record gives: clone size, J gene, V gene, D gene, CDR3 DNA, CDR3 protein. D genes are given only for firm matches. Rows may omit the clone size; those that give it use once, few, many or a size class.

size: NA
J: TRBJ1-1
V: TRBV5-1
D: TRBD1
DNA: TGCGCCAGCAGCCCTCGGGACAGGGGGGGCACTGAAGCTTTCTTT
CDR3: CASSPRDRGGTEAFF

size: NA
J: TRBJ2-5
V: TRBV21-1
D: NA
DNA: TGTGCCAGCAGCAAAGGAAGAATAGCGGAAGAGACCCAGTACTTC
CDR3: CASSKGRIAEETQYF

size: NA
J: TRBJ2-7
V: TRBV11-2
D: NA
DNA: TGTGCCAGCAGCAACCGCGGGGAAAACTACGAGCAGTACTTC
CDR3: CASSNRGENYEQYF

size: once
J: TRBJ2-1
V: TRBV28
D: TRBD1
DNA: TGTGCCAGCAGTTTATACGGGACAGGGGTTTATTCCTACAATGAGCAGTTCTTC
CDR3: CASSLYGTGVYSYNEQFF

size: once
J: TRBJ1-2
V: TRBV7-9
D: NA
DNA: TGTGCCAGCAGCTTAGGAGAGGTGCTCTATGGCTACACCTTC
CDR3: CASSLGEVLYGYTF

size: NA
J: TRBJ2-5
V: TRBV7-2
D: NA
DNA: TGTGCCAGCAGTCCAGGGGTCAGCCTTCGCTACCAAGAGACCCAGTACTTC
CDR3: CASSPGVSLRYQETQYF

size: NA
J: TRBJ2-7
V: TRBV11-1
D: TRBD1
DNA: TGTGCCAGCAGCCCGACAGGGGCCGCCTACGAGCAGTACTTC
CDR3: CASSPTGAAYEQYF

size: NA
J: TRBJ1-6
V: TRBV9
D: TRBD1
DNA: TGTGCCAGCAGCGAGGGGGACAGAAAAAATTCACCCCTCCACTTT
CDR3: CASSEGDRKNSPLHF

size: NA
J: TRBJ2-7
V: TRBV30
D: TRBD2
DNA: TGTGCCTGGAGCGCCTATAGCGGGTCCTACGAGCAGTACTTC
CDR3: CAWSAYSGSYEQYF

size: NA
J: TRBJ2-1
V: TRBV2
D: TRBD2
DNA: TGTGCCAGCAGGCTAGCGGGGGGTCGGGGAAATGAGCAGTTCTTC
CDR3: CASRLAGGRGNEQFF

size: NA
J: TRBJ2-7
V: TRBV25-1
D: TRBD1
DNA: TGTGCCAGCAGTGGACGGACAGGGAGGTACGAGCAGTACTTC
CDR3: CASSGRTGRYEQYF

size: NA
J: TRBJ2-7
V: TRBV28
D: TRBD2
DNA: TGTGCCAGCAGTTTACTAGCGGGAGCTGGGGAGCAGTACTTC
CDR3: CASSLLAGAGEQYF

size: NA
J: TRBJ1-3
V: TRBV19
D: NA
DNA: TGTGCCAGTAGTATAACTCCTAGGCCGTCTCGGGGAAACACCATATATTTT
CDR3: CASSITPRPSRGNTIYF

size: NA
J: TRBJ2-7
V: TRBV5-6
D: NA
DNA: TGTGCCAGCAGCTCTGCCTACGAGCAGTACTTC
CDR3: CASSSAYEQYF

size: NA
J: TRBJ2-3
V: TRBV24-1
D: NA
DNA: TGTGCCACCAGTGTAAGCACAGATACGCAGTATTTT
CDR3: CATSVSTDTQYF

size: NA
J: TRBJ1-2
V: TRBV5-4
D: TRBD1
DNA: TGTGCCAGCAGAACCCAGGGGGACTATGGCTACACCTTC
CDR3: CASRTQGDYGYTF

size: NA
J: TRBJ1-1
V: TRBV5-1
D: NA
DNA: TGCGCCAGCAGCGGAGATCCGACAGTACTCAACACTGAAGCTTTCTTT
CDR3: CASSGDPTVLNTEAFF

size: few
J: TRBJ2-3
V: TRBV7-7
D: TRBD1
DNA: TGTGCTAGCAGTAAGGGACAGGGAGGGCCCAGGGATACGCAGTATTTT
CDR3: CASSKGQGGPRDTQYF

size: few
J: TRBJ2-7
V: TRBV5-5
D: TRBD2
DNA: TGTGCCAGCAGCCGCGGACTAGCGGGCTACGAGCAGTACTTC
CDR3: CASSRGLAGYEQYF

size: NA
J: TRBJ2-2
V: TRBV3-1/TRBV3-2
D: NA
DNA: TGTGCCAGCAGCCAAAGTGGGGGGATCGGCACCGGGGAGCTGTTTTTT
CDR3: CASSQSGGIGTGELFF

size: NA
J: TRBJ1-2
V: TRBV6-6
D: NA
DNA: TGTGCCAGCAATAGACAGAGACGTGGCTACACCTTC
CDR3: CASNRQRRGYTF

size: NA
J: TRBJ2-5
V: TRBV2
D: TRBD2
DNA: TGTGCCAGCAGTGGCCCAGCGGGAGTCCCCCCCGAGACCCAGTACTTC
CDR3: CASSGPAGVPPETQYF

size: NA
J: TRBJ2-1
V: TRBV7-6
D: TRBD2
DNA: TGTGCCAGCAGCTTAGCGAGCGGGGGGGATTACAATGAGCAGTTCTTC
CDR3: CASSLASGGDYNEQFF

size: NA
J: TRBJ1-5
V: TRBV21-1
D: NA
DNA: TGTGCCAGCAGCAAAACCTTGTACAGCCATAGCAATCAGCCCCAGCATTTT
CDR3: CASSKTLYSHSNQPQHF

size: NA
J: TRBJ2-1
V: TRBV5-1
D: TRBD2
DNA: TGCGCCAGCAGCCAAAGCGGGAGACCCTACAATGAGCAGTTCTTC
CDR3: CASSQSGRPYNEQFF

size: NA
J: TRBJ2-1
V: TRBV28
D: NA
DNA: TGTGCCAGCAGTTTACAGTCGATTTACAATGAGCAGTTCTTC
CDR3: CASSLQSIYNEQFF

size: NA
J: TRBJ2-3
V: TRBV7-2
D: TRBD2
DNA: TGTGCCAGCAGCCTACTAGCGGGAGGCTCAGATACGCAGTATTTT
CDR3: CASSLLAGGSDTQYF

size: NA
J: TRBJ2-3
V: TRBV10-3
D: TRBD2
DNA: TGTGCCATCAGTGGAGGGGAGCGGGGTTTCACAGATACGCAGTATTTT
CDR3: CAISGGERGFTDTQYF

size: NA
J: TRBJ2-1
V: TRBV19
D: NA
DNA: TGTGCCAGTACCCCATACCAGGGCAACAATGAGCAGTTCTTC
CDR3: CASTPYQGNNEQFF